This note documents a single T cell receptor beta chain sequence. With V trimmed by 5 bases and J by 2 bases, 6 bases remained unmatched. The CDR3 spans 15 residues. CDR1 PRHDT and CDR2 FYEKMQ come from the germline V gene (reference sequence). The method was immunoSEQ multiplex PCR; TCRdb's version includes in-frame clones alone and lacks a portion of them. The data show roughly 99,000 clones, with roughly 90% seen just once and around 0.6% held by the top ten. The time point denotes: baseline, week 1 (first vaccination visit). The treatment here: pre-vaccination baseline after standard-of-care therapy. The donor cohort comprised cases of new WHO grade 3 or 4 IDH1-mutant, ATRX-lost astrocytoma. The data stem from a study of a mutant IDH1 vaccine in newly diagnosed glioma.

The clonotype comes from a woman aged 50 to 65 with glioma. Sequences were derived from PBMCs, sampled from a glioma patient treated with radiotherapy, temozolomide or both. V is TRBV13 and J is TRBJ2-7, with 10 bases matching TRBD1. The CDR3 DNA sequence: TGTGCCAGCAGCCCCCGGACAGGGGGACCCTACGAGCAGTACTTC. This encodes CASSPRTGGPYEQYF.